This T cell receptor (beta chain) was sequenced in a study of blood T cell repertoires in COVID-19. As for the study in general: In each case, the material was cDNA or gDNA derived from T cells, B-cell-depleted T cells, or PBMCs.

As originally analysed: Nucleated cell number was recorded as an estimate derived from reference gene primer amplification. The assay was immunoSEQ multiplex PCR, and TCRdb's table has in-frame clones only and misses some. That table supplies the V and J calls and clone size; D and trimming were determined from the DNA. Of a few hundred thousand clones listed, around 83% are singletons. V gave up 0 bases and J gave up 6 bases, with 15 bases separating them. This CDR3 contains 15 residues. The germline CDR1 and CDR2 sequences are LGHNA and YSLEER. This clone has more than one count but fewer than ten. The sequence was obtained from a middle-aged man who had recovered from COVID-19. The source material was peripheral blood. The V and J genes are TRBV4-3 and TRBJ2-7; D may be TRBD2 (6 bases). CDR3 in DNA: TGCGCCAGCAGCCAAGATTCGGAGGGCCTTCCCGAGCAGTACTTC. Its translation is CASSQDSEGLPEQYF.